This passage covers 8 T cell receptor beta chains from one sample sequenced in a study of Ad26.COV2.S vaccination and SARS-CoV-2 variants. The protocol was immunoSEQ multiplex PCR, while the TCRdb copy is restricted to in-frame clones and leaves out a portion. The sample contains over 450,000 clones, around 89% of which appear only once. The treatment: about 20 received Ad26.COV2.S at low or high dose, single or two shots; several received placebo; per-sample allocation not given. Sampling was performed 63 days after the first vaccine or placebo injection. Sequencing was performed on peripheral blood, taken in a trial of Ad26.COV2.S vaccine versus placebo. The source is a person between 18 and 65 years old who received the Ad26.COV2.S COVID-19 vaccine or a placebo.

This chain links TRBV5-6 with TRBJ2-2; a weak D match, TRBD2 (7 bases). Germline V gene data show CDR1 as SGHDT and CDR2 as YYEEEE. There are 14 residues in the CDR3. The V gene lost 7 bases and the J gene lost 5 bases, with 15 bases spanning the gap. CDR3 amino acids: CASSGRGRTGELFF. The CDR3, as DNA: TGTGCCAGCTCTGGGCGGGGGCGGACCGGGGAGCTGTTTTTT.

The rearrangement uses TRBV2 and TRBJ1-2; perhaps TRBD1 as D (5 bases). The CDR3 extends over 15 amino acids. The germline CDR1 and CDR2 sequences are SNHLY and FYNNEI. Trimming stripped 6 bases from V and 1 base from J, with 15 bases between. CDR3 in DNA: TGTGCCAGCAGGGCTCAGGGCAGACTTAACTATGGCTACACCTTC. Protein product: CASRAQGRLNYGYTF.

V and J are TRBV9 and TRBJ2-7, with 12 positions matching TRBD1. V gave up 0 bases and J gave up 4 bases; unmatched junction bases: 5. CDR1 is SGDLS, CDR2 YYNGEE, per germline. CDR3 size: 16 residues. The CDR3 loop reads CASSVGGTGGWYEQYF. In DNA, the CDR3 is TGTGCCAGCAGCGTAGGGGGGACAGGGGGCTGGTACGAGCAGTACTTC.

This clone was seen only once. The chain uses TRBV12-3 or TRBV12-4 and TRBJ1-1, with a possible D match to TRBD1 (5 bases). Deletions cut 7 bases from V and 7 bases from J, with 13 bases between. The CDR3 loop spans 12 amino acids. The CDR3 coding sequence is TGTGCCAGCAACTCGGACACCGTTGAAGCTTTCTTT. Translated: CASNSDTVEAFF.

CDR3 loop: CASSHYASGGRDTQYF. CDR3 coding DNA: TGTGCCAGCAGCCACTACGCTAGCGGGGGGAGAGATACGCAGTATTTT. This chain connects TRBV3-1 (or the pseudogene TRBV3-2) to TRBJ2-3; 11 bases agree with TRBD2. Germline V gives CDR1 LGHDT, CDR2 YNNKEL (reference sequence). This CDR3 contains 16 residues. V shed 3 bases and J 5 bases; nucleotides not matched to a gene: 7.

J is TRBJ1-2 and V is TRBV19; 8 bases are a match to TRBD1. CDR1 LNHDA and CDR2 SQIVND come from the germline V gene (reference sequence). This CDR3 has 16 residues. The V and J ends lost 3 bases and 6 bases, in that order; junction bases with no gene match: 12. The CDR3 nucleotides are TGTGCCAGTAGTATCAGAGGACGACAGGGGATGGATGGCTACACCTTC. Protein: CASSIRGRQGMDGYTF.

Concerning this clone: This sample also contains other DNA sequences that code for the same CDR3. The chain joins TRBV5-1 to TRBJ1-5; D unclear. The CDR3 sequence is 14 residues long. Germline V gene lookup returns CDR1 SGHRS and CDR2 YFSETQ. Deletions cut 3 bases from V and 2 bases from J, with 9 bases between. The DNA of the CDR3 is TGCGCCAGCAGCTCGGGAGAGGGCAATCAGCCCCAGCATTTT. Amino acids: CASSSGEGNQPQHF.

This rearrangement joins TRBV27 to TRBJ1-1; maybe TRBD1 (6 bases). Germline lookup yields CDR1 MNHEY and CDR2 SMNVEV (reference sequence). CDR3 size: 13 residues. V lost 6 bases and J lost 1, with 9 bases in between. CDR3: CASSFRGNTEAFF. DNA for the CDR3: TGTGCCAGCAGCTTCAGGGGGAACACTGAAGCTTTCTTT.